The clone carrying this TCR beta chain was observed once. This record belongs to a study of blood T cell repertoires in COVID-19. For the study at large: The United States, Italy and Spain were the sources of the acute and convalescent COVID-19 samples.

The junction had 9 bases not matched to a gene; V was cut back by 5 bases and J by 5 bases. CDR3 length: 15 amino acids. The germline V gene encodes CDR1 MDHEN and CDR2 SYDVKM. Clones were sequenced by immunoSEQ multiplex PCR, and TCRdb holds only the in-frame ones, with some missing. The repertoire consists of roughly 38,000 clones, with about 85% occurring once and the leading ten covering roughly 19%. The sequenced sample consisted of peripheral blood. The receptor was isolated from a man over 45 in a cohort sampled during active COVID-19. This chain connects TRBV28 to TRBJ2-7; 10 bases agree with TRBD1. The CDR3 bases are TGTGCCAGCAGTACGCCCGGGACAGGGGTTCACGAGCAGTACTTC. Its translation is CASSTPGTGVHEQYF. The whole variable domain, filled in from reference TRBV28 and TRBJ2-7, reads DVKVTQSSRYLVKRTGEKVFLECVQDMDHENMFWYRQDPGLGLRLIYFSYDVKMKEKGDIPEGYSVSREKKERFSLILESASTNQTSMYLCASSTPGTGVHEQYFGPGTRLTVT.